This T cell receptor (beta chain) was documented in a study of low-dose radiotherapy and immunotherapy resistance in tumors. The sample holds many counts of this clonotype. As to time point: before trial treatment. Both TCRalpha and TCRbeta chains were reverse transcribed with V-gene-specific primers. The TCRs were subjected to amplification over approximately 20 PCR cycles employing a constant-region primer in conjunction with a V-primer adapter. MiXCR, run by TCRdb on the reads, gives a single entry per CDR3 protein. The sample includes some 82,000 distinct CDR3 sequences, under 20% of them seen just once. The CDR3 totals 17 residues. Germline V CDR1 and CDR2: LNHDA, SQIVND (reference sequence). The trim removed 5 bases at V and 1 base at J, leaving 6 bases unmatched.

The rearrangement uses TRBV19 and TRBJ2-2, with 11 bases aligning to TRBD2. The specimen was PBMCs, collected before treatment. This receptor was taken from a male donor with prostate cancer. In DNA, the CDR3 is TGTGCCAGTAGTCCCCAGGGACTAGCGGAGAACACCGGGGAGCTGTTTTTT. Translating gives CASSPQGLAENTGELFF.